Below, 4 T cell receptor beta chains from the same sample are listed, as sequenced in a study of blood T cell repertoires in COVID-19. Generated by immunoSEQ multiplex PCR, the TCRdb table keeps only in-frame clones and is missing some. The data show about half a million clones, roughly nine tenths seen once. The specimen was PBMCs or T cells enriched from blood (not recorded which). These receptors originate from a woman aged 60-75 years who had recovered from COVID-19.

The chain joins TRBV11-2 to TRBJ2-1, with 8 bases aligning to TRBD2. Germline lookup yields CDR1 SGHAT and CDR2 FQNNGV. V lost 0 bases and J lost 9; bases outside the gene matches: 1. The CDR3 has 13 amino acids. The CDR3 is CASSLEAGAEQFF. In DNA, the CDR3 is TGTGCCAGCAGCTTAGAAGCGGGGGCTGAGCAGTTCTTC. Together with reference TRBV11-2 and TRBJ2-1, the CDR3 gives the full variable domain: EAGVAQSPRYKIIEKRQSVAFWCNPISGHATLYWYQQILGQGPKLLIQFQNNGVVDDSQLPKDRFSAERLKGVDSTLKIQPAKLEDSAVYLCASSLEAGAEQFFGPGTRLTVL.

As to this clone: Other DNA sequences of this sample code for an identical CDR3. The chain joins TRBV29-1 to TRBJ2-7; TRBD2 aligns across 7 bases. Per the germline V gene, CDR1 is SQVTM and CDR2 is ANQGSEA. With V trimmed by 4 bases and J by 3 bases, 3 bases remained unmatched. The CDR3 is 12 amino acids. In DNA form, the CDR3 reads TGCAGCGTTGGGGGGAGGGGCTACGAGCAGTACTTC. Its translation: CSVGGRGYEQYF.

The J gene is TRBJ2-7, the V gene TRBV11-2; 11 bases are shared with TRBD1. With V trimmed by 4 bases and J by 4 bases, 6 bases remained unmatched. The germline CDR1 and CDR2 sequences are SGHAT and FQNNGV. CDR3 length: 15 residues. CDR3 sequence: CASSSVDRGPYEQYF. The CDR3, as DNA: TGTGCCAGCAGCTCCGTGGACAGGGGGCCATACGAGCAGTACTTC. Supplemented by reference TRBV11-2 and TRBJ2-7, the full variable domain reads EAGVAQSPRYKIIEKRQSVAFWCNPISGHATLYWYQQILGQGPKLLIQFQNNGVVDDSQLPKDRFSAERLKGVDSTLKIQPAKLEDSAVYLCASSSVDRGPYEQYFGPGTRLTVT.

The gene calls are TRBV11-2 and TRBJ1-6, with a weak D call TRBD1 (5 bases). The CDR3 has 15 residues. Looked up from germline, CDR1 is SGHAT and CDR2 is FQNNGV. The V and J ends lost 3 bases and 7 bases respectively, with 13 bases between them. The CDR3 nucleotides read TGTGCCAGCAGCTTCTTGTGGAGGGGCAATTCACCCCTCCACTTT. It translates to CASSFLWRGNSPLHF.